The source of this T cell receptor beta chain is a study of Ad26.COV2.S vaccination and SARS-CoV-2 variants. Overall study: The vaccine Ad26.COV2.S was put into the muscle once, or twice with 56 days between.

Treatment specified: about 20 received Ad26.COV2.S at low or high dose, single or two shots; five or six received placebo; per-sample allocation not given. The samples date from day 63 after the first vaccine or placebo injection. Vaccination employed an Ad26 vector expressing the Wuhan-strain SARS-CoV-2 spike. Of note for this clone: Its antigen is not identified.

Trimming shortened V by 3 bases and J by 5 bases, and 10 bases separated the two germline ends. Looked up from germline, CDR1 is MNHEY and CDR2 is SVGAGI. The CDR3 consists of 13 residues. Study-level points and caveats: Spike-specific TCR breadth was greater after Ad26.COV2.S than placebo.

The assay was immunoSEQ multiplex PCR, and TCRdb's table has in-frame clones only and misses some. The data contain fewer than 300,000 clones, around 87% of them singletons. The sequence derives from a person between 18 and 65 years old who received the Ad26.COV2.S COVID-19 vaccine or a placebo. This sequence joins TRBV6-5 and TRBJ2-5; either TRBD1 or TRBD2 may fit D (5 bases each). Sequenced here: peripheral blood, sampled in a trial of Ad26.COV2.S vaccine versus placebo. The CDR3 loop reads CASSYGGPETQYF. The CDR3, as DNA: TGTGCCAGCAGTTATGGGGGTCCGGAGACCCAGTACTTC.